Included here is one TCR beta chain sequence, with context. The CDR3 runs to 14 residues. Deletions cut 6 bases from V and 2 bases from J, with 14 bases between. Germline values: CDR1 MDHEN, CDR2 SYDVKM. This record belongs to a study of shared clonotypes between healthy human individuals. Donors included only healthy HIV-negative adults lacking recent acute infections or vaccinations. Every one of the donors was a Caucasian adult that lived in Nashville, Tennessee. Profiling relied on immunoSEQ multiplex PCR, and the TCRdb table lists in-frame clones only, not all of them. This table holds 450,000 to 500,000 clones, over 75% found once.

The sequence came from a woman aged 40 to 50 in good health. Some clones in this sample may be carry-over from other donors' samples. The chain employs TRBV28 and TRBJ2-7, with TRBD1 as a possible D gene (5 bases). The material sequenced was PBMCs. CDR3 nucleotides: TGTGCCAGCAGGATGAGACAGCACACCTACGAGCAGTACTTC. This translates into CASRMRQHTYEQYF.